The rows below give T cell receptor beta chains drawn from one sample of a study of T cells in Graves' hyperthyroidism and ophthalmopathy. TCRdb reprocessed the multiplex PCR reads via MiXCR and lists one record per CDR3 protein. This sample has roughly 180,000 distinct CDR3 sequences; about a sixth occur once, and the top ten carry around 27%. The specimen was blood. These receptors were taken from a woman aged 45-60 years with Graves' hyperthyroidism. CDR3s include the opening cysteine and the closing phenylalanine or tryptophan. The D gene is left open where the match is weak. Clone size appears in some rows only: once, few, many, or a class for an expanded clone.

v_gene	abundance	j_gene	d_gene	CDR3aa	CDR3nt
TRBV6-1	.	TRBJ1-1	.	CASSEVVGAFF	TGTGCCAGCAGTGAGGTTGTAGGAGCTTTCTTT
TRBV2	.	TRBJ2-3	TRBD2	CASSEGVLAGYTDTQYF	TGTGCCAGCAGTGAAGGAGTGCTAGCGGGCTACACAGATACGCAGTATTTT
TRBV28	many	TRBJ2-2	TRBD1	CASSFGTGETGELFF	TGTGCCAGCAGCTTCGGGACAGGGGAGACCGGGGAGCTGTTTTTT
TRBV6-1	few	TRBJ2-3	.	CASSPGGGADTDTQYF	TGTGCCAGCAGCCCCGGTGGGGGGGCGGACACAGATACGCAGTATTTT
TRBV10-3	many	TRBJ1-2	.	CAISESGLYGYTF	TGTGCCATCAGTGAGTCGGGACTCTATGGCTACACCTTC
TRBV7-2	many	TRBJ2-1	TRBD2	CASSLTSGTYNEQFF	TGTGCCAGCAGCCTGACTAGCGGGACCTACAATGAGCAGTTCTTC
TRBV7-3	many	TRBJ2-2	.	CASRFGTPNTGELFF	TGTGCCAGCAGATTCGGGACACCTAACACCGGGGAGCTGTTTTTT
TRBV7-3	many	TRBJ2-3	.	CASSRTGHLTDTQYF	TGTGCCAGCAGCCGAACAGGGCACCTCACAGATACGCAGTATTTT
TRBV28	many	TRBJ2-7	TRBD1	CASSMNRGLSYEQYF	TGTGCCAGCAGTATGAACAGGGGCCTAAGCTACGAGCAGTACTTC
TRBV25-1	many	TRBJ1-4	.	CASSVDWDEKLFF	TGTGCCAGCAGTGTAGACTGGGATGAAAAACTGTTTTTT
TRBV7-2	many	TRBJ2-1	.	CASSPRPQWAYNEQFF	TGTGCCAGCAGCCCACGGCCCCAATGGGCCTACAATGAGCAGTTCTTC
TRBV18	few	TRBJ2-1	.	CASSPWGALNNEQFF	TGTGCCAGCTCACCATGGGGGGCCCTTAACAATGAGCAGTTCTTC
TRBV19	few	TRBJ1-1	.	CASSFSARHSATEAFF	TGTGCCAGTAGTTTCTCTGCGAGACACTCGGCGACTGAAGCTTTCTTT
TRBV14	few	TRBJ2-3	.	CASSPLFGRERDTQYF	TGTGCCAGCAGCCCCCTCTTCGGAAGGGAACGGGATACGCAGTATTTT
TRBV6-2/TRBV6-3	few	TRBJ1-2	.	CASSPRAYYGYTF	TGTGCCAGCAGTCCCAGGGCGTACTATGGCTACACCTTC
TRBV7-2	many	TRBJ2-3	.	CASSWSRRSTDTQYF	TGTGCCAGCAGCTGGTCTAGGAGATCCACAGATACGCAGTATTTT
TRBV12-3/TRBV12-4	many	TRBJ2-1	.	CASSFSAINEQFF	TGTGCCAGCAGTTTCAGTGCCATCAATGAGCAGTTCTTC
TRBV20-1	.	TRBJ1-1	.	CSAQGGAVVAQAFF	TGCAGTGCCCAGGGAGGGGCGGTTGTCGCTCAAGCTTTCTTT